What follows are 28 T cell receptor beta chains derived from one specimen sequenced in a study of blood T cell repertoires in COVID-19. Libraries were prepared by immunoSEQ multiplex PCR; TCRdb keeps only in-frame clonotypes and omits some of them. The sample carries some 450,000 clones, approximately 88% recorded once. Sequenced material: peripheral blood. The receptors stem from a woman in her forties or fifties with COVID-19, enrolled during active disease.

The rearrangement joins TRBV12-3 or TRBV12-4 to TRBJ2-5, with D maybe TRBD1 (5 bases). Trimming pared 4 bases from V and 5 bases from J, leaving 8 bases between. The CDR3 spans 12 residues. The CDR3: CASSSSGETQYF. CDR3 DNA sequence: TGTGCCAGCAGTTCTTCAGGGGAGACCCAGTACTTC.

The chain uses TRBV6-1 and TRBJ1-1; D possibly corresponds to TRBD1 (5 bases). There are 14 residues in the CDR3. Germline CDR1 reads MNHNS; CDR2 reads SASEGT. V lost 1 base, J lost 4 bases, and 10 bases lay in between. The CDR3 DNA sequence: TGTGCCAGCAGTGAAGTACAGGCCGTCACTGAAGCTTTCTTT. Protein: CASSEVQAVTEAFF.

The rearrangement uses TRBV2 and TRBJ1-5; 7 nucleotides agree with TRBD1. Germline CDR1 SNHLY, CDR2 FYNNEI. The CDR3 loop spans 16 amino acids. The trim removed 7 bases at V and 2 bases at J, leaving 11 bases unmatched. The CDR3 spells CASNRGVVSGNQPQHF. The CDR3 region has the DNA TGTGCCAGCAACAGGGGAGTAGTGTCGGGCAATCAGCCCCAGCATTTT.

The table lists this clone with a few counts. The chain combines TRBV3-1 (or the pseudogene TRBV3-2) with TRBJ1-5, with no clear D. Germline V gene data show CDR1 as LGHDT and CDR2 as YNNKEL (reference sequence). V was clipped by 3 bases and J by 6 bases, with 12 bases between them. The CDR3 consists of 14 residues. The CDR3 nucleotides read TGTGCCAGCAGCCAGATGCCGGGATCTCAGCCCCAGCATTTT. Protein: CASSQMPGSQPQHF.

The chain's CDR3 is CASSQTSGSEIYEQYF. The CDR3 DNA is TGCGCCAGCAGCCAAACTAGCGGTTCCGAGATCTACGAGCAGTACTTC. This sequence joins TRBV4-1 and TRBJ2-7, with 8 bases that match TRBD2. The germline CDR1 and CDR2 sequences are MGHRA and YSYEKL. The CDR3 consists of 16 residues. V lost 2 bases, J lost 3 bases, and 9 bases stayed unmatched.

J is TRBJ2-1 and V is TRBV24-1; TRBD2 is a possible D gene (6 bases). V shed 5 bases and J shed 8 bases, with 9 bases lying between them. CDR1 is KGHDR, CDR2 SFDVKD, per germline. The CDR3 length is 12 residues. CDR3 sequence (DNA): TGTGCCACCAGTGCTACGGGAGATGAGCAGTTCTTC. It codes for CATSATGDEQFF.

This rearrangement joins TRBV3-1 (or the pseudogene TRBV3-2) to TRBJ1-1; D uncertain. The CDR3 is 13 amino acids. Trimming shortened V by 4 bases and J by 6 bases, and 12 bases separated the two germline ends. In germline, CDR1 is LGHDT, CDR2 YNNKEL (reference sequence). The CDR3 here is CASSLRTVSEAFF. The CDR3 coding sequence is TGTGCCAGCAGCCTAAGAACGGTGTCTGAAGCTTTCTTT.

This clone has only one observation. The chain is built from TRBV5-1 and TRBJ2-5; D possibly corresponds to TRBD2 (6 bases). Germline V gene data show CDR1 as SGHRS and CDR2 as YFSETQ. V lost 4 bases and J lost 1, with 11 bases in between. This CDR3 comprises 14 residues. DNA of the CDR3: TGCGCCAGCAGCCCCGGGACTTCCCAAGAGACCCAGTACTTC. Residues: CASSPGTSQETQYF.

V and J are TRBV7-9 and TRBJ1-3; D uncertain. Trimming removed 5 bases from V and 9 bases from J, with 11 bases in between. CDR1 is SEHNR and CDR2 is FQNEAQ in the germline V gene (reference sequence). The CDR3 spans 12 residues. Here the CDR3 reads CASSPLGSTIYF. In DNA, the CDR3 is TGTGCCAGCAGCCCCCTAGGATCCACCATATATTTT.

CDR3 bases: TGTGCCAGTAGTAATCCCCGCAGAGGGGAAAAACTGTTTTTT. This encodes CASSNPRRGEKLFF. This chain uses TRBV19 with TRBJ1-4, with D unclear. Germline lookup yields CDR1 LNHDA and CDR2 SQIVND (reference sequence). The CDR3 is made up of 14 amino acids. Trimming cost V 4 bases and J 8 bases, with 14 bases left between them.

V is TRBV24-1 and J is TRBJ1-4, with TRBD1 matching over 10 bases. CDR1 KGHDR and CDR2 SFDVKD come from the germline V gene. CDR3 length: 15 amino acids. V lost 4 bases, J lost 7 bases, and 5 bases stayed unmatched. CDR3 residues: CATSDPTGGPEKLFF. The CDR3 bases are TGTGCCACCAGTGACCCGACAGGGGGCCCTGAAAAACTGTTTTTT.

V and J are TRBV5-6 and TRBJ1-1; weak D call: TRBD1 (6 bases). The CDR3 has 15 residues. The germline CDR1 and CDR2 sequences are SGHDT and YYEEEE. Trimming removed 3 bases from V and 3 bases from J, with 15 bases in between. CDR3 nucleotides: TGTGCCAGCAGCTCCCCCGGAGGGGGGGACACTGAAGCTTTCTTT. Residues: CASSSPGGGDTEAFF.

V and J are TRBV7-3 and TRBJ2-3; 7 nucleotides line up with TRBD2. Germline trimming cut 5 bases from V and 0 bases from J; bases unmatched to any gene: 8. The germline CDR1 and CDR2 sequences are SGHTA and FQGTGA. The CDR3 is 16 residues long. The DNA for the CDR3 is TGTGCCAGCAGCCCCCGGGGAGGGACTAGCACAGATACGCAGTATTTT. Its translation is CASSPRGGTSTDTQYF.

The chain links TRBV6-5 to TRBJ1-2; D uncertain. Germline V gene data show CDR1 as MNHEY and CDR2 as SVGAGI. The CDR3 is 14 residues long. Trimming left V 5 bases short and J 4 bases short, with 14 bases between. CDR3 residues: CASSLSEPLYGYTF. The CDR3 DNA reads TGTGCCAGCAGTCTGTCAGAACCCCTCTATGGCTACACCTTC.

The rearrangement joins TRBV23-1 to TRBJ1-5, with TRBD1 matching 7 bases. TRBV23-1 is designated an ORF whose function remains uncertain. The length of the CDR3 is 19 residues. Trimming cost V 0 bases and J 0 bases; bases outside gene matches: 11. The DNA for the CDR3 is TGCGCCAGCAGTCAATCGAGACCTACAGGGGTTCATAGCAATCAGCCCCAGCATTTT. Amino acid sequence: CASSQSRPTGVHSNQPQHF.

This chain uses TRBV9 with TRBJ2-1; D is uncertain. The CDR3 covers 14 residues. Between the trimmed V and J ends, which lost 3 bases and 0 bases, there was a span of 7 bases. Germline V gene lookup returns CDR1 SGDLS and CDR2 YYNGEE. The CDR3 sequence: CASSETGSYNEQFF. The CDR3 bases are TGTGCCAGCAGCGAAACTGGCTCCTACAATGAGCAGTTCTTC. Complete variable domain (other parts from reference TRBV9 and TRBJ2-1): DSGVTQTPKHLITATGQRVTLRCSPRSGDLSVYWYQQSLDQGLQFLIQYYNGEERAKGNILERFSAQQFPDLHSELNLSSLELGDSALYFCASSETGSYNEQFFGPGTRLTVL.

The V gene is TRBV7-8, the J gene TRBJ2-1; TRBD1 aligns across 9 bases. Germline V CDR1 and CDR2: SGHVS, FQNEAQ. CDR3 length equals 14 residues. The trim removed 5 bases at V and 5 bases at J, leaving 4 bases unmatched. The CDR3 spells CASSPRTGDNEQFF. CDR3 coding DNA: TGTGCCAGCAGCCCGAGGACAGGGGACAATGAGCAGTTCTTC.

With respect to this clone: Other DNA variants within this sample encode the same CDR3. V gene TRBV7-9 combines with J gene TRBJ1-1; D is possibly TRBD1 (5 bases). CDR1 is SEHNR, CDR2 FQNEAQ, per germline (reference sequence). V shed 3 bases and J shed 1 base, with 6 bases lying between them. The length of the CDR3 is 13 residues. CDR3 nucleotides: TGTGCCAGCAGCTTGGGGCGGAACACTGAAGCTTTCTTT. Protein product: CASSLGRNTEAFF.

This clone has at least ten counts. The V call is TRBV5-8, the J call TRBJ2-3, with 8 bases aligning to TRBD2. The J segment lost 3 bases and the V segment lost 3 bases, leaving 12 bases of the junction unmatched. The germline gives CDR1 SGHTS, CDR2 YDEGEE. There are 17 residues in the CDR3. DNA of the CDR3: TGTGCCAGCAGCTGGGGAAGCGGGGGAGGTTTAACAGATACGCAGTATTTT. Its translation: CASSWGSGGGLTDTQYF.

J is TRBJ2-5 and V is TRBV2; unclear D gene. This CDR3 contains 13 residues. Germline CDR1 is SNHLY and CDR2 is FYNNEI. Deletions cut 8 bases from V and 5 bases from J, with 15 bases between. CDR3: CASGARLQETQYF. The CDR3 region has the DNA TGTGCCAGCGGAGCGCGTTTGCAGGAGACCCAGTACTTC.

A single count supports this clone. The chain is built from TRBV7-9 and TRBJ1-6; no clear D. The CDR3 covers 16 residues. V was cut by 1 base and J by 4 bases, with 11 bases left in between. CDR1 SEHNR and CDR2 FQNEAQ come from the germline V gene (reference sequence). In DNA form, the CDR3 reads TGTGCCAGCAGCTTAGGGGCAAACTCTTATAATTCACCCCTCCACTTT. Protein sequence: CASSLGANSYNSPLHF.

The V call is TRBV10-1, the J call TRBJ1-6; 7 nucleotides align to TRBD1. The CDR3 runs to 13 residues. V was pared by 3 bases and J by 8 bases, with 1 base of the junction left unmatched. The germline CDR1 and CDR2 sequences are WNHNN and SYGVQD (reference sequence). CDR3: CASSEQGHSPLHF. CDR3 in DNA: TGCGCCAGCAGTGAACAGGGGCATTCACCCCTCCACTTT.

The chain couples TRBV9 to TRBJ2-5; D may be TRBD2 (7 bases). CDR3 size: 15 residues. The V gene's germline CDR1 is SGDLS and CDR2 YYNGEE. Trimming took 4 bases from V and 2 from J, leaving 15 bases between them. CDR3 nucleotides: TGTGCCAGCAGCCCCGAGGGGGGGCGGCAAGAGACCCAGTACTTC. Translation gives CASSPEGGRQETQYF. Full variable domain (outside the CDR3, taken from reference TRBV9 and TRBJ2-5): DSGVTQTPKHLITATGQRVTLRCSPRSGDLSVYWYQQSLDQGLQFLIQYYNGEERAKGNILERFSAQQFPDLHSELNLSSLELGDSALYFCASSPEGGRQETQYFGPGTRLLVL.

About this clone itself: Other nucleotide sequences in the sample specify the same CDR3. This rearrangement joins TRBV5-1 to TRBJ1-1; no definite D call. The length of the CDR3 is 13 residues. Trimming cost V 1 base and J 1 base, with 5 bases left between them. Per the germline V gene, CDR1 is SGHRS and CDR2 is YFSETQ. CDR3 nucleotides: TGCGCCAGCAGCTTGTCCCAGAACACTGAAGCTTTCTTT. It specifies CASSLSQNTEAFF.

This clone turned up a few times. V and J are TRBV12-3 or TRBV12-4 and TRBJ1-5; no firm D call. Trimming shortened V by 3 bases and J by 7 bases, and 7 bases separated the two germline ends. The CDR3 runs 12 residues. The CDR3 sequence: CASSFSRQPQHF. As DNA, the CDR3 is TGTGCCAGCAGTTTTTCGCGGCAGCCCCAGCATTTT.

The chain couples TRBV5-1 to TRBJ1-2; the match to TRBD1 covers 8 bases. This CDR3 is 14 amino acids long. With V trimmed by 4 bases and J by 8 bases, 10 bases remained unmatched. The germline CDR1 and CDR2 sequences are SGHRS and YFSETQ. Here the CDR3 reads CASSPLDRGGGYTF. CDR3 DNA sequence: TGCGCCAGCAGCCCATTAGACAGGGGAGGAGGCTACACCTTC. The full variable domain, completed using reference TRBV5-1 and TRBJ1-2, is KAGVTQTPRYLIKTRGQQVTLSCSPISGHRSVSWYQQTPGQGLQFLFEYFSETQRNKGNFPGRFSGRQFSNSRSEMNVSTLELGDSALYLCASSPLDRGGGYTFGSGTRLTVV.

The rearrangement links TRBV28 to TRBJ2-6; 8 bases match TRBD2. Trimming at V came to 8 bases and at J to 1 base, leaving 16 bases not matched to a gene. The V gene's germline CDR1 is MDHEN and CDR2 SYDVKM. The CDR3 length is 19 residues. This CDR3 reads CASGSPPGTRGSGANVLTF. DNA for the CDR3: TGTGCCAGCGGGTCTCCGCCCGGGACTAGGGGGTCTGGGGCCAACGTCCTGACTTTC.

V and J are TRBV11-2 and TRBJ1-2; TRBD1 matches at 7 bases. The CDR3 loop spans 15 amino acids. Germline CDR1 is SGHAT and CDR2 is FQNNGV. V was clipped by 1 base and J by 4 bases; unmatched bases: 6. The CDR3 sequence is CASSLAGGSGYGYTF. The DNA of the CDR3 is TGTGCCAGCAGCTTAGCAGGGGGGTCTGGCTATGGCTACACCTTC.